The 5 T cell receptor beta chains given below trace back to one sample, sequenced in a study of blood T cell repertoires in COVID-19. TCRdb keeps only in-frame clones here, not all; method: immunoSEQ multiplex PCR. The repertoire consists of fewer than 450,000 clones, with 87% occurring once and the leading ten covering about 6.3%. The sample consisted of peripheral blood. The receptors here all came from a woman between 45 and 60 years old with COVID-19, enrolled during active disease.

The gene calls are TRBV21-1 and TRBJ1-1; the D segment call TRBD1 is taken from the table without a DNA check. TRBV21-1 is marked as a pseudogene. There are 17 residues in the CDR3. The CDR3, as DNA: TGTGCCAGCAGCAAAGAAGGCAGGGTAATCGTGAACACTGAAGCTTTCTTT. It codes for CASSKEGRVIVNTEAFF.

J is TRBJ2-3 and V is TRBV2; 8 bases align to TRBD1. Trimming cost V 4 bases and J 9 bases; bases outside gene matches: 9. The CDR3 contains 14 residues. Germline V gives CDR1 SNHLY, CDR2 FYNNEI. Here the CDR3 reads CASSGTGKKITQYF. The CDR3 DNA is TGTGCCAGCAGTGGGACAGGGAAAAAAATCACGCAGTATTTT.

The chain combines TRBV7-2 with TRBJ2-1, with D uncertain. The V gene lost 1 base and the J gene lost 4 bases, with 11 bases spanning the gap. The germline V gene has CDR1 SGHTA and CDR2 FQGNSA. This CDR3 contains 15 residues. This CDR3 is CASSLDQRPYNEQFF. The CDR3 DNA reads TGTGCCAGCAGCTTAGATCAGCGACCTTACAATGAGCAGTTCTTC.

This chain connects TRBV18 to TRBJ2-7; no definite D call. Germline V lookup: CDR1 KGHSH, CDR2 LQKENI. The length of the CDR3 is 15 residues. Between the trimmed V and J ends, which lost 0 bases and 1 base, there was a span of 10 bases. The CDR3 here is CASSPPGRISYEQYF. The CDR3 bases are TGTGCCAGCTCACCACCTGGCCGTATTTCCTACGAGCAGTACTTC.

The chain joins TRBV7-2 to TRBJ2-3; D is perhaps TRBD2 (6 bases). Per germline, CDR1 SGHTA and CDR2 FQGNSA. The CDR3 is 13 residues long. The V end was cut by 7 bases, the J end by 6 bases, with 14 bases between. CDR3 region: CASIRGASDTQYF. CDR3 coding DNA: TGTGCCAGCATCCGCGGGGCCAGTGATACGCAGTATTTT.